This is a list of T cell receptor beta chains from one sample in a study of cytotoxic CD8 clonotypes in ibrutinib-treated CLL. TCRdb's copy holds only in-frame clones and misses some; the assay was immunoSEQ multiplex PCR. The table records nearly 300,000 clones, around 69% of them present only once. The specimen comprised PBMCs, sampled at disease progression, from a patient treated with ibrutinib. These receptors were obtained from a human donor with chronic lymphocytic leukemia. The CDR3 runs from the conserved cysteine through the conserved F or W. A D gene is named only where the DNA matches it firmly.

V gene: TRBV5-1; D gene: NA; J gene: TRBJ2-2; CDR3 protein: CASRYERTGELFF
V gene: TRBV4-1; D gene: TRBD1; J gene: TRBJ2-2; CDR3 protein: CASSQFVRTGPNTGELFF
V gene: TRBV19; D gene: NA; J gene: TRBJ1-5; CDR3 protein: CASSIAGAYQPQHF
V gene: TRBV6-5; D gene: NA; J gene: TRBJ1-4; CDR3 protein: CATSIEGNTNEKLFF
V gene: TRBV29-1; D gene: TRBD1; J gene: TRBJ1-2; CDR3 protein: CSVEPQGAMSGYTF
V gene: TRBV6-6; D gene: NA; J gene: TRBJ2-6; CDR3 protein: CASSTGISGANVLTF
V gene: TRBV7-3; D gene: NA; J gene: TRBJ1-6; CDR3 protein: CASSLELNSPLHF
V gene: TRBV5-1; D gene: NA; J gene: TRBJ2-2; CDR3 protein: CASSPSGQLLSGELFF
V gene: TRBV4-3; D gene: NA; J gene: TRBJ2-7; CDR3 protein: CASSQVGSPSYEQYF
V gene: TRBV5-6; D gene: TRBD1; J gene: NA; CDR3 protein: CASSWGQGAYVGYEQYF
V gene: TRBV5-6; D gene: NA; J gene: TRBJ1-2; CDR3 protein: CASSPVTVPYGYTF
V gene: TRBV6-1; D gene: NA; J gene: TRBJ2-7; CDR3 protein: CASSVAGGPHEQYF
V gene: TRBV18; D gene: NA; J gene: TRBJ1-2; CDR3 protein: CASSRRAAFNYGYTF
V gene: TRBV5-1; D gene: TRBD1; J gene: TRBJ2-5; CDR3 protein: CASSLRTGEETQYF
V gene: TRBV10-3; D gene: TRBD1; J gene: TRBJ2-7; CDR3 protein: CAITPQGLSGEQYF
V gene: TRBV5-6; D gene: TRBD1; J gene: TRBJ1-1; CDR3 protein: CASSLPDRGMNTEAFF
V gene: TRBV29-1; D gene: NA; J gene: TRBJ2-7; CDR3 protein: CSVEPLPNFYEQYF
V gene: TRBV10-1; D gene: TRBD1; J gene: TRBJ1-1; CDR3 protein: CASSEIVGGQGTDTEAFF
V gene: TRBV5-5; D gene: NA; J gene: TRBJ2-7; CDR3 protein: CASAPWGRGFYEQYF
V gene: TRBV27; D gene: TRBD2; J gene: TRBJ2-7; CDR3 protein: CASSHQLAGGLGEQYF
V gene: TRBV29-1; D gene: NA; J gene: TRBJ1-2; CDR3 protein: CSVDPPDHYGYTF
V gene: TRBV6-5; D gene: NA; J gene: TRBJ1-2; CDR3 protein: CASSYSADSYGYTF
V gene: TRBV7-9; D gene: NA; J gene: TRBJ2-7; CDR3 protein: CASSPSTYEQYF
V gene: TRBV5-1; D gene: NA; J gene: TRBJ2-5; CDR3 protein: CASSTWTVETQYF
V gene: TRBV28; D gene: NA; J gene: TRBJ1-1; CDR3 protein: CASSLTASNTEAFF
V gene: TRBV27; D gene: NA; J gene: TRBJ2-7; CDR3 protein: CASSLSTNYEQYF
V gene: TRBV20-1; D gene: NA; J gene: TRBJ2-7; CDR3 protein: CSASVVEQYF
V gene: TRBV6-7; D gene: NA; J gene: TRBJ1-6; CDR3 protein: CASSYPPSEASYNSPLHF
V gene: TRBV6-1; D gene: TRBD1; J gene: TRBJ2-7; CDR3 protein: CASRTGTELYEQYF
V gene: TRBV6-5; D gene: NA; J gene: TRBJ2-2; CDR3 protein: CASSWGDTGELFF
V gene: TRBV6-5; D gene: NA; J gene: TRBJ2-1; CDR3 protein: CASSPMRITYNEQFF
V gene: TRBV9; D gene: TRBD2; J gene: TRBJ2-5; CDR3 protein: CASSVSGGAGETQYF
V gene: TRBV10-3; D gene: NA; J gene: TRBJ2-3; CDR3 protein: CAISESSGYTDTQYF
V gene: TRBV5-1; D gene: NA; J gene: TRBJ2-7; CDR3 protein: CASSSTAGPAYEQYF
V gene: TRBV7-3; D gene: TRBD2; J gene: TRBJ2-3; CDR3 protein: CASSLRTSGGAGTDTQYF
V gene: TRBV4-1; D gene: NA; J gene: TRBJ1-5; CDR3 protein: CASSRGDGASYSNQPQHF
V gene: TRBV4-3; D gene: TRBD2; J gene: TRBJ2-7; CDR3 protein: CASSQLAGAYEQYF
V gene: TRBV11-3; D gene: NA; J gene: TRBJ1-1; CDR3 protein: CASSPGWSTEAFF
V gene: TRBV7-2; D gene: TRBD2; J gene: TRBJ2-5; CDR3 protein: CASSLAWAGVSETQYF
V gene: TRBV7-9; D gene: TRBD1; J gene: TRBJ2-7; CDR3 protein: CASSLTGTGGYEQYF
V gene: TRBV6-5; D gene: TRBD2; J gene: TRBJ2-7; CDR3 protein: CASSYRSGGYEQYF
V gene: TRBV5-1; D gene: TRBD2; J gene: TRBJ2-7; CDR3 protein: CASSLSFGRGNYEQYF
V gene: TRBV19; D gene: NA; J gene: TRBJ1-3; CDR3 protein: CASSPSKGWNTIYF
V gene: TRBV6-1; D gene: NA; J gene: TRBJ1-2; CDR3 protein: CASSELYGDGYTF
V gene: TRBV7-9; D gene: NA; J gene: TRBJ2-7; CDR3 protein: CASSLGRGYEQYF
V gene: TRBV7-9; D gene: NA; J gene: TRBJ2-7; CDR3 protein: CASSFKGPAYEQYF
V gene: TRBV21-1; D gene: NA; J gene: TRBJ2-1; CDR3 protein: CASSMSYNSYNEQFF
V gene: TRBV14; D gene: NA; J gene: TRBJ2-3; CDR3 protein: CASSQEIADTQYF
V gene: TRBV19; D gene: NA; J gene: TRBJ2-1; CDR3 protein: CASSMATGFRHNEQFF